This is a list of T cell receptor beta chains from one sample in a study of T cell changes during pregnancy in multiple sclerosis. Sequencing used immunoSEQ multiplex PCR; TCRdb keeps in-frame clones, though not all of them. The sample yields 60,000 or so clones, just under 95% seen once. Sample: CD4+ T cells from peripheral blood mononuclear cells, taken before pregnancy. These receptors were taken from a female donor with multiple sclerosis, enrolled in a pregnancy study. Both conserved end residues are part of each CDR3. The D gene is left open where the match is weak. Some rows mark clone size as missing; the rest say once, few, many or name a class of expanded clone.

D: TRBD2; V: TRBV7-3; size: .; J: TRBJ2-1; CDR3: CASSLIRGSNEQFF; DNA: TGTGCCAGCAGCTTAATTCGCGGGAGCAATGAGCAGTTCTTC
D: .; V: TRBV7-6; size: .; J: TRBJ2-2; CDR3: CASSAGTGVNTGELFF; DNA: TGTGCCAGCAGCGCCGGCACGGGGGTGAACACCGGGGAGCTGTTTTTT
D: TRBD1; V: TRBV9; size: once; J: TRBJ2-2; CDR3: CASSIWDRGNTGELFF; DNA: TGTGCCAGCAGCATCTGGGACAGGGGGAACACCGGGGAGCTGTTTTTT
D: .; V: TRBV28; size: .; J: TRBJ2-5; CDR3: CASNTGSETQYF; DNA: TGTGCCAGCAATACAGGGAGTGAGACCCAGTACTTC
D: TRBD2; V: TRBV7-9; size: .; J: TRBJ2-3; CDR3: CASSGGVTDTQYF; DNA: TGTGCCAGCAGCGGGGGGGTCACAGATACGCAGTATTTT
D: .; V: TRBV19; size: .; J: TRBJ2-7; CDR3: CASSIFSGLSYEQYF; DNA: TGTGCCAGTAGTATTTTTAGCGGCCTCTCCTACGAGCAGTACTTC
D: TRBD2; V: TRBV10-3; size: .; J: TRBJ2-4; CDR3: CAISKGLAGIQYF; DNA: TGTGCCATCAGTAAGGGACTAGCCGGCATTCAGTACTTC
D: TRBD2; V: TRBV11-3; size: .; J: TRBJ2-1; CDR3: CASSSISSSGFGLSNEQFF; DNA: TGTGCCAGCAGCTCCATCTCTTCTAGCGGGTTCGGATTGTCCAATGAGCAGTTCTTC
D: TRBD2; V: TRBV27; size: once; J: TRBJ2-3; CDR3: CASSFRTSGSSTQYF; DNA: TGTGCCAGCAGTTTCAGAACTAGCGGGAGTAGTACGCAGTATTTT
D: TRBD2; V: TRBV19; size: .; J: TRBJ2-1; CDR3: CASSIKRTSGRGNEQFF; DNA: TGTGCCAGTAGTATCAAACGGACTAGCGGGAGAGGGAATGAGCAGTTCTTC
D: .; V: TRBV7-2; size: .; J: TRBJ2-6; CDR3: CASSHTGTRVQSGANVLTF; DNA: TGTGCCAGCAGTCATACCGGGACAAGAGTACAGTCTGGGGCCAACGTCCTGACTTTC
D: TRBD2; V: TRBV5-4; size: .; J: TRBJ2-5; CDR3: CASSLGLASETQYF; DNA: TGTGCCAGCAGCTTAGGACTAGCGAGCGAGACCCAGTACTTC
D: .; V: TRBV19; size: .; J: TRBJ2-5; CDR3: CATRQAQETQYF; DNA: TGTGCCACCCGACAGGCACAAGAGACCCAGTACTTC
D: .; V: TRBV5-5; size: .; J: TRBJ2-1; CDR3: CASSLVGGGAGFF; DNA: .
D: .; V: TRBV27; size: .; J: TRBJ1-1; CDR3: CASTKTAGFFGTEAFF; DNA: TGTGCCAGCACCAAAACAGCAGGGTTTTTTGGCACTGAAGCTTTCTTT
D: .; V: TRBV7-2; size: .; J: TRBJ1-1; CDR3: CASRLGEVTEAFF; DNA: TGTGCCAGCAGGTTAGGGGAGGTCACTGAAGCTTTCTTT
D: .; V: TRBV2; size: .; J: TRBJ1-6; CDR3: CASNRGGTVNSPLHF; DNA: TGTGCCAGCAACCGCGGCGGGACGGTGAATTCACCCCTCCACTTT
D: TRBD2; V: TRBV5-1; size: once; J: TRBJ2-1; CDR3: CASTLDLAGGNDEQFF; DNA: TGCGCCAGCACGCTAGATCTAGCGGGAGGGAACGATGAGCAGTTCTTC
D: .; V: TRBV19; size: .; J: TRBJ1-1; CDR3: CASRPSGGLNTEAFF; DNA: TGTGCCAGTAGACCTTCTGGGGGCCTGAACACTGAAGCTTTCTTT
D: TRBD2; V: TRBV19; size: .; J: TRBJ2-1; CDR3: CASSIGAGLAGPSSYNEQFF; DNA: TGTGCCAGTAGTATAGGGGCTGGACTAGCGGGACCTAGCTCCTACAATGAGCAGTTCTTC
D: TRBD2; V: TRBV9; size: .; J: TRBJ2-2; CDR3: CASSVASGNTGELFF; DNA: TGTGCCAGCAGCGTAGCTAGCGGCAACACCGGGGAGCTGTTTTTT
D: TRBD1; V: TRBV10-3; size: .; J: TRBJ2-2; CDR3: CAISESGLSTGRNTGELFF; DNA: TGTGCCATCAGTGAGTCGGGTTTATCGACAGGGAGAAACACCGGGGAGCTGTTTTTT
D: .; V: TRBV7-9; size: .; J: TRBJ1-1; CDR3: CASSQTRERAFF; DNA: TGTGCCAGCAGCCAAACAAGGGAGAGAGCTTTCTTT
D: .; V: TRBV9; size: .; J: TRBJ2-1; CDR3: CASSVAQGLLTYNEQFF; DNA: TGTGCCAGCAGCGTAGCTCAGGGGCTACTAACCTACAATGAGCAGTTCTTC
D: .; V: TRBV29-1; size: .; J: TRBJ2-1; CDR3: CSSQMRSGVGGNEQFF; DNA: TGCAGCTCGCAAATGAGGTCGGGCGTAGGGGGCAATGAGCAGTTCTTC
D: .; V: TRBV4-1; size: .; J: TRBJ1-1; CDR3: CASSHQGEAFF; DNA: TGCGCCAGCAGCCATCAGGGTGAAGCTTTCTTT
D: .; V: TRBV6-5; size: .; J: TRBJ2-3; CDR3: CASSYMGAQNTQYF; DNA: TGTGCCAGCAGTTACATGGGGGCCCAGAATACGCAGTATTTT
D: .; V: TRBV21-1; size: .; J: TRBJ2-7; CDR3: CASTNRASGPRRYEQYF; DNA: TGTGCCAGCACCAATCGGGCTAGCGGGCCCCGACGCTACGAGCAGTACTTC
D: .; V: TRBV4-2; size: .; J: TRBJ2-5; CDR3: CASSQDLGRETQYF; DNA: TGTGCCAGCAGCCAAGATCTAGGCAGAGAGACCCAGTACTTC
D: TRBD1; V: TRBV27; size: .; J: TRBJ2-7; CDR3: CASSFVQGAGEQYF; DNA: TGTGCCAGCAGTTTCGTCCAGGGGGCTGGGGAGCAGTACTTC
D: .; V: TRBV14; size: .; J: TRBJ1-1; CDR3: CASSQEFRGTEAFF; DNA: TGTGCCAGCAGCCAAGAGTTCAGGGGCACTGAAGCTTTCTTT
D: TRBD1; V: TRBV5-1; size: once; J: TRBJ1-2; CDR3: CASSDGTGSVYTF; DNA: TGCGCCAGCAGTGACGGGACAGGGTCGGTCTACACCTTC
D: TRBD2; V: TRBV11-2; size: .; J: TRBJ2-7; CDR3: CASSLALTSGRFHEQYF; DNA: TGTGCCAGCAGCTTAGCCCTTACTAGCGGGAGATTCCACGAGCAGTACTTC
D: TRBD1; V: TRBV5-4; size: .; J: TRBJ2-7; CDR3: CASSFGQGAREQYF; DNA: TGTGCCAGCAGCTTCGGACAGGGGGCGAGGGAGCAGTACTTC
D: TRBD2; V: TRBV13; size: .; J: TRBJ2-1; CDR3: CASSLVGIAGGEEQFF; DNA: TGTGCCAGCAGCTTAGTCGGCATAGCGGGAGGAGAGGAGCAGTTCTTC
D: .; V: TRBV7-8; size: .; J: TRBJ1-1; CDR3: CASSLVFGGSIMNTEAFF; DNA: TGTGCCAGCAGCTTAGTTTTCGGGGGTTCAATAATGAACACTGAAGCTTTCTTT
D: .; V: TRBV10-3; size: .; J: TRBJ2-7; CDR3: CAINVTSWVNYEQYF; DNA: TGTGCCATCAACGTGACTAGTTGGGTGAACTACGAGCAGTACTTC
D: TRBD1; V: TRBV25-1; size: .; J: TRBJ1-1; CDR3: CASLGTGGNEAFF; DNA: TGTGCCAGCTTGGGGACAGGGGGCAATGAAGCTTTCTTT
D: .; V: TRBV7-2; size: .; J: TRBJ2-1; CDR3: CASSLRQTRSYNEQFF; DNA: TGTGCCAGCAGCTTAAGACAGACCCGCTCCTACAATGAGCAGTTCTTC
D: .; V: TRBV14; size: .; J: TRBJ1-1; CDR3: CASSQEGGRYTEAFF; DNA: TGTGCCAGCAGCCAAGAGGGGGGAAGGTACACTGAAGCTTTCTTT
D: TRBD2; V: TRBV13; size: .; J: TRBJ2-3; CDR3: CASSFTAGATDTQYF; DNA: TGTGCCAGCAGCTTCACAGCGGGAGCCACAGATACGCAGTATTTT
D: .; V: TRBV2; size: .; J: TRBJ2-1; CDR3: CASSRGRVDNEQFF; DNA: TGTGCCAGCAGCAGAGGCAGAGTAGACAATGAGCAGTTCTTC
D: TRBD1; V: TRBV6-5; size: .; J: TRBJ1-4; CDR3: CASRLTGTGTEKLFF; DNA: TGTGCCAGCAGACTAACCGGGACAGGGACTGAAAAACTGTTTTTT
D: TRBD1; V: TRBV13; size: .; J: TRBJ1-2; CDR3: CASSVGQVNYGYTF; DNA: TGTGCCAGCAGCGTAGGACAGGTTAACTATGGCTACACCTTC
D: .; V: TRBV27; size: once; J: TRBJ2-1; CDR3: CASSLLERRSYNEQFF; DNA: TGTGCCAGCAGTTTATTGGAGCGGAGATCCTACAATGAGCAGTTCTTC
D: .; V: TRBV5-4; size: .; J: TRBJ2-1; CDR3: CASSRVQDSLLF; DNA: TGTGCCAGCAGCCGAGTACAGGACAGCCTTCTCTTC
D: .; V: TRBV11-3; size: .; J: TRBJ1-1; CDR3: CASSLDSMNTEAFF; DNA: TGTGCCAGCAGCTTAGATTCAATGAACACTGAAGCTTTCTTT